These 26 T cell receptor beta chains were all obtained from the same sample, sequenced in a study of T cell responses to AZD1222 COVID-19 vaccine. TCRdb keeps only in-frame clones here, not all; method: immunoSEQ multiplex PCR. The profile shows around 90,000 clones, roughly 84% of them singletons. The sequencing used peripheral blood, collected on day 0 of AZD1222 vaccination. All receptors derive from an adult in good health.

The chain couples TRBV7-8 to TRBJ2-5, with D possibly matching TRBD1 (5 bases). Between the trimmed V and J ends, which lost 0 bases and 3 bases, there was a span of 8 bases. The CDR3 contains 14 residues. The germline CDR1 and CDR2 sequences are SGHVS and FQNEAQ. The CDR3 DNA is TGTGCCAGCAGCTTAGCGTCCAGGGAAGAGACCCAGTACTTC. Residues: CASSLASREETQYF.

The genes are TRBV6-2 or TRBV6-3 and TRBJ2-2; D perhaps matches TRBD1 (6 bases). Germline loops: CDR1 MNHEY, CDR2 SVGEGT. The CDR3 sequence is 16 residues long. V shed 2 bases and J shed 6 bases, with 16 bases lying between them. CDR3: CASSYTRQAAAGELFF. Written as DNA, the CDR3 is TGTGCCAGCAGTTACACCCGACAGGCCGCAGCCGGGGAGCTGTTTTTT.

The V call is TRBV30, the J call TRBJ2-1; tentative D call: TRBD1 (6 bases). Trimming took 1 base from V and 4 from J, leaving 11 bases between them. The CDR3 consists of 14 residues. The germline V gene encodes CDR1 GTSNPN and CDR2 SVGIG (reference sequence). The chain's CDR3 is CAWSEGVQYNEQFF. CDR3 DNA: TGTGCCTGGAGTGAGGGGGTTCAGTACAATGAGCAGTTCTTC.

The chain carries TRBV13 and TRBJ2-2; D tentatively fits TRBD1 or TRBD2 (5 bases each). CDR3 size: 14 residues. Germline CDR1 and CDR2: PRHDT and FYEKMQ (reference sequence). V gave up 11 bases and J gave up 2 bases, with 15 bases separating them. The DNA for the CDR3 is TGTGCCTCATCGGGGCAGAGAAACACCGGGGAGCTGTTTTTT. This gives the protein CASSGQRNTGELFF.

This chain links TRBV6-5 with TRBJ1-2; D remains ambiguous. In germline, CDR1 is MNHEY, CDR2 SVGAGI. V was cut by 7 bases and J by 4 bases, with 16 bases left in between. CDR3 length equals 14 residues. The chain's CDR3 is CASTLKPQSYGYTF. In nucleotides, the CDR3 is TGTGCCAGCACCTTGAAGCCACAGTCCTATGGCTACACCTTC.

The chain uses TRBV9 and TRBJ2-3; 9 nucleotides match TRBD1. The CDR3 is made up of 15 amino acids. V was pared by 4 bases and J by 5 bases, with 8 bases of the junction left unmatched. CDR1 and CDR2 (germline): SGDLS, YYNGEE. CDR3 nucleotide sequence: TGTGCCAGCAGCACCCGACAGGGGGGAGGAGATACGCAGTATTTT. This translates into CASSTRQGGGDTQYF.

This clone came up once. This chain uses TRBV2 with TRBJ1-5; D is possibly TRBD1 (6 bases). CDR1 and CDR2 (germline): SNHLY, FYNNEI. The CDR3 covers 14 residues. Trimming stripped 7 bases from V and 4 bases from J, with 14 bases between. The CDR3 is CASNQNRANQPQHF. The CDR3 DNA sequence: TGTGCCAGCAATCAAAACAGGGCTAATCAGCCCCAGCATTTT.

This chain connects TRBV6-1 to TRBJ1-1, with a weak D call TRBD1 (5 bases). This CDR3 has 15 residues. Between the trimmed V and J ends, which lost 0 bases and 4 bases, there was a span of 12 bases. Germline V gene lookup returns CDR1 MNHNS and CDR2 SASEGT. CDR3 in DNA: TGTGCCAGCAGTGAAGCTTCGGGGGTAGTCACTGAAGCTTTCTTT. It encodes CASSEASGVVTEAFF.

This rearrangement joins TRBV14 to TRBJ1-6, with TRBD1 identical over 8 bases. Trimming removed 4 bases from V and 6 bases from J; junction bases left unmatched: 8. Germline lookup yields CDR1 SGHDN and CDR2 FVKESK. CDR3 size: 16 residues. In DNA form, the CDR3 reads TGTGCCAGCAGCCTCGGACAGGGCGGGAGTAATTCACCCCTCCACTTT. Amino acids: CASSLGQGGSNSPLHF.

V usage is TRBV6-2 or TRBV6-3 and J usage is TRBJ2-7; D perhaps matches TRBD2 (5 bases). Germline V lookup: CDR1 MNHEY, CDR2 SVGEGT. V dropped 2 bases and J dropped 6 bases, with 8 bases sitting between them. The CDR3 has 12 amino acids. The CDR3 DNA sequence: TGTGCCAGCAGTTACGGACGGGGCGAGCAGTACTTC. Residues: CASSYGRGEQYF.

This chain joins TRBV5-4 and TRBJ1-2; TRBD1 is a possible D gene (6 bases). The ends were cut back, 5 bases at V and 5 bases at J, with 19 bases in the middle. There are 15 residues in the CDR3. Germline V lookup: CDR1 SGHNT, CDR2 YYREEE (reference sequence). The CDR3 loop reads CASSSQGSLDYGYTF. CDR3 nucleotides: TGTGCCAGCAGTTCACAGGGATCCCTAGATTATGGCTACACCTTC.

This clone occurred once. The CDR3 region is CATRRAVNYGYTF. DNA for the CDR3: TGTGCCACGCGGAGGGCCGTCAACTATGGCTACACCTTC. This chain joins TRBV6-5 and TRBJ1-2; D unclear. Trimming shortened V by 10 bases and J by 2 bases, and 14 bases separated the two germline ends. The CDR3 has 13 amino acids. The germline V gene has CDR1 MNHEY and CDR2 SVGAGI.

The chain has TRBV11-3 and TRBJ2-5, with 12 bases fitting TRBD2. The trim removed 3 bases at V and 5 bases at J, leaving 10 bases unmatched. Germline V gene data show CDR1 as SGHNT and CDR2 as YENEEA. CDR3 size: 17 residues. The CDR3 region has the DNA TGTGCCAGCAGCTTCCGCTCCCTAGCGGGGGGGAGTGAGACCCAGTACTTC. It encodes CASSFRSLAGGSETQYF.

The chain employs TRBV28 and TRBJ1-2; the D is unclear. CDR1 is MDHEN and CDR2 is SYDVKM in the germline V gene. V was shortened by 6 bases and J by 4 bases, with 12 bases between the two germline ends. This CDR3 has 13 residues. CDR3 bases: TGTGCCAGCAGCCCCGGCATAGCCTATGGCTACACCTTC. Translation: CASSPGIAYGYTF.

This chain joins TRBV6-2 or TRBV6-3 and TRBJ1-1; D might be TRBD1 (5 bases). This CDR3 has 16 residues. Germline V CDR1 and CDR2: MNHEY, SVGEGT. The ends were cut back, 2 bases at V and 1 base at J, with 14 bases in the middle. CDR3 in amino acids: CASSYIRGGSNTEAFF. CDR3 DNA sequence: TGTGCCAGCAGTTACATCCGCGGGGGTTCGAACACTGAAGCTTTCTTT.

The chain uses TRBV19 and TRBJ2-7; TRBD2 aligns across 10 bases. The CDR3 runs to 15 residues. CDR1 and CDR2 (germline): LNHDA, SQIVND (reference sequence). V lost 3 bases to trimming and J lost 2 bases; unmatched junction nucleotides: 4. CDR3 region: CASSMKRGGPYEQYF. CDR3 bases: TGTGCCAGTAGTATGAAGCGGGGGGGGCCCTACGAGCAGTACTTC.

The V gene is TRBV28, the J gene TRBJ2-5, with 9 nucleotides matching TRBD1. CDR1 MDHEN and CDR2 SYDVKM come from the germline V gene. The V gene end was trimmed by 5 bases and the J gene end by 4 bases; junction bases not matched to a gene: 11. This CDR3 has 16 amino acids. The CDR3: CASSPNPSTGGETQYF. CDR3 bases: TGTGCCAGCAGTCCAAATCCCTCGACAGGGGGAGAGACCCAGTACTTC.

The chain employs TRBV28 and TRBJ1-2, with a weak D call TRBD1 (5 bases). This CDR3 contains 13 residues. Trimming removed 7 bases at V and 5 bases at J, with 14 bases between. Looked up from germline, CDR1 is MDHEN and CDR2 is SYDVKM. CDR3 DNA sequence: TGTGCCAGCATGGGAGGAGGGGTGTATGGCTACACCTTC. This codes for CASMGGGVYGYTF.

The chain combines TRBV15 with TRBJ2-5, with unresolved D. Germline assignment: CDR1 LNHNV and CDR2 YYDKDF (reference sequence). The CDR3 is 12 residues long. V shed 6 bases and J shed 5 bases, with 10 bases lying between them. The CDR3 loop reads CATSTIGETQYF. In DNA form, the CDR3 reads TGTGCCACCAGTACTATAGGGGAGACCCAGTACTTC. Filled out from reference TRBV15 and TRBJ2-5, the complete variable domain reads DAMVIQNPRYQVTQFGKPVTLSCSQTLNHNVMYWYQQKSSQAPKLLFHYYDKDFNNEADTPDNFQSRRPNTSFCFLDIRSPGLGDTAMYLCATSTIGETQYFGPGTRLLVL.

The CDR3 DNA reads TGTGCCAGCAGTCCAGCTGGGGCAGGGGAGGAAAAACTGTTTTTT. Its translation: CASSPAGAGEEKLFF. V and J are TRBV28 and TRBJ1-4; D is perhaps TRBD1 (6 bases). Trimming stripped 5 bases from V and 8 bases from J, with 18 bases between. Germline V gene lookup returns CDR1 MDHEN and CDR2 SYDVKM. The CDR3 spans 15 residues.

The chain couples TRBV6-4 to TRBJ2-2, with a possible D match to TRBD1 (5 bases). This CDR3 region has 14 residues. Germline V gene sequence: CDR1 MRHNA, CDR2 SNTAGT. V lost 10 bases, J lost 0 bases, and 12 bases lay in between. The CDR3 coding sequence is TGTGCCACCAAGACAGACTCGAACACCGGGGAGCTGTTTTTT. Translated, it gives CATKTDSNTGELFF.

This chain uses TRBV9 with TRBJ2-3; the D call may be TRBD1 or TRBD2 (6 bases each). CDR1 is SGDLS and CDR2 is YYNGEE in the germline V gene. V dropped 4 bases and J dropped 0 bases, with 15 bases sitting between them. CDR3 length: 16 residues. In DNA, the CDR3 is TGTGCCAGCAGCCCAAACACGGGGGCGAGCACAGATACGCAGTATTTT. Translated: CASSPNTGASTDTQYF.

V is TRBV7-9 and J is TRBJ1-4; 8 bases align to TRBD1. After removal of 5 bases from V and 8 bases from J, the junction contained 7 bases not matched to a gene. The germline V gene encodes CDR1 SEHNR and CDR2 FQNEAQ (reference sequence). This CDR3 comprises 14 residues. The CDR3 region is CASSPRTGSEKLFF. The CDR3 bases are TGTGCCAGCAGCCCGCGGACAGGGTCGGAAAAACTGTTTTTT. Supplemented by reference TRBV7-9 and TRBJ1-4, the full variable domain reads DTGVSQNPRHKITKRGQNVTFRCDPISEHNRLYWYRQTLGQGPEFLTYFQNEAQLEKSRLLSDRFSAERPKGSFSTLEIQRTEQGDSAMYLCASSPRTGSEKLFFGSGTQLSVL.

This clone was seen more than once but under ten times. The V gene is TRBV7-9, the J gene TRBJ2-5; 7 bases fit TRBD1. Germline values: CDR1 SEHNR, CDR2 FQNEAQ (reference sequence). The V gene end was trimmed by 3 bases and the J gene end by 0 bases; junction bases not matched to a gene: 1. The CDR3 consists of 14 residues. The CDR3 spells CASSLDRYQETQYF. CDR3 nucleotides: TGTGCCAGCAGCTTGGACAGGTACCAAGAGACCCAGTACTTC.

The chain recombines TRBV9 with TRBJ2-5; 11 bases are a match to TRBD2. The CDR3 totals 16 residues. V was pared by 2 bases and J by 6 bases, with 9 bases of the junction left unmatched. The germline gives CDR1 SGDLS, CDR2 YYNGEE. The CDR3 DNA is TGTGCCAGCAGCGTTGGATCGACTAGCGGGACAAAGACCCAGTACTTC. Amino acids: CASSVGSTSGTKTQYF. Based on the CDR3 plus reference TRBV9 and TRBJ2-5, the full variable domain is DSGVTQTPKHLITATGQRVTLRCSPRSGDLSVYWYQQSLDQGLQFLIQYYNGEERAKGNILERFSAQQFPDLHSELNLSSLELGDSALYFCASSVGSTSGTKTQYFGPGTRLLVL.

This chain uses TRBV10-3 with TRBJ2-5, with D unclear. Trimming pared 3 bases from V and 1 base from J, leaving 6 bases between. The CDR3 loop spans 13 amino acids. In germline, CDR1 is ENHRY, CDR2 SYGVKD. CDR3: CAISDWSQETQYF. The CDR3 DNA is TGTGCCATCAGTGACTGGAGCCAAGAGACCCAGTACTTC.